This T cell receptor (beta chain) comes out of a study of cytomegalovirus exposure and HLA in healthy donors. Study-wide results and caveats: In a later analysis, across HLA loci, associated TCR counts were highest for DRB1, lowest for HLA-C.

With 60 Vbeta and 13 Jbeta primers, the PCR was carried out. Only in-frame clones appear in the TCRdb table, and some are missing; sequencing was by immunoSEQ multiplex PCR. This sample has 130,000 or so clones, with roughly 72% found just once. This clone has only a few counts. Its target is not known. Germline values: CDR1 SEHNR, CDR2 FQNEAQ (reference sequence). V dropped 5 bases and J dropped 5 bases, with 16 bases sitting between them. The CDR3 loop spans 14 amino acids. Input material: PBMCs. The TCR was taken from a male donor in good health and CMV-seronegative. The chain couples TRBV7-9 to TRBJ2-7, with D possibly matching TRBD2 (6 bases). For the CDR3, the DNA is TGTGCCAGCAGCCCTACTGGGGGGACCCACGAGCAGTACTTC. The encoded protein is CASSPTGGTHEQYF.